The rows below give T cell receptor beta chains drawn from one sample of a study of PD-1 blockade in classical Hodgkin lymphoma. Clones were sequenced by immunoSEQ multiplex PCR, and TCRdb holds only the in-frame ones, with some missing. The top ten clones hold 8% to 8.5% of a sample with roughly 24,000 clones, around 80% of them seen once. This sample comprised peripheral blood mononuclear cells (PBMCs), obtained before the second cycle of nivolumab. These receptors came from a human donor with classical Hodgkin lymphoma. Each CDR3 is given with its conserved first and last residue. The D gene is left open where the match is weak. Clone size is stated in some rows and not others, as once, few, many or a class when expanded.

clone size: few
D gene: TRBD1
J gene: TRBJ1-4
V gene: TRBV5-1
CDR3 DNA: TGCGCCAGCAGCTGGGGGGACAGGGAGGCTGAAAAACTGTTTTTT
CDR3 protein: CASSWGDREAEKLFF

clone size: NA
D gene: NA
J gene: TRBJ1-1
V gene: TRBV5-8
CDR3 DNA: TGTGCCAGCAGCCCCGGGACCCCTGAAGCTTTCTTT
CDR3 protein: CASSPGTPEAFF

clone size: NA
D gene: TRBD2
J gene: TRBJ2-7
V gene: TRBV4-3
CDR3 DNA: TGCGCCAGCAGCCAAGATTTAGCGGGGGGGGTGTACTTC
CDR3 protein: CASSQDLAGGVYF

clone size: once
D gene: NA
J gene: TRBJ2-7
V gene: TRBV19
CDR3 DNA: TGTGCCAGTAGTCCGGATCTCTCCTACGAGCAGTACTTC
CDR3 protein: CASSPDLSYEQYF

clone size: NA
D gene: NA
J gene: TRBJ1-5
V gene: TRBV5-6
CDR3 DNA: TGTGCCAGCAGCTTGCGCCCAGGGTATAGCAATCAGCCCCAGCATTTT
CDR3 protein: CASSLRPGYSNQPQHF

clone size: NA
D gene: TRBD2
J gene: TRBJ2-3
V gene: TRBV4-3
CDR3 DNA: TGCGCCAGCAGCCACGGAGCGGGGGGGCGTACAGATACGCAGTATTTT
CDR3 protein: CASSHGAGGRTDTQYF

clone size: NA
D gene: NA
J gene: TRBJ1-6
V gene: TRBV6-5
CDR3 DNA: TGTGCCCTCGGGGGGGGAGGGTCACCCCTCCACTTT
CDR3 protein: CALGGGGSPLHF

clone size: NA
D gene: NA
J gene: TRBJ2-3
V gene: TRBV16
CDR3 DNA: TGTGCCAGCAGCCTCAGTCTTGACGGAAATACGCAGTATTTT
CDR3 protein: CASSLSLDGNTQYF

clone size: NA
D gene: NA
J gene: TRBJ2-7
V gene: TRBV5-5
CDR3 DNA: TGTGCCAGCAGTAGAGATATCTACGAGCAGTACTTC
CDR3 protein: CASSRDIYEQYF

clone size: NA
D gene: TRBD1
J gene: TRBJ1-2
V gene: TRBV4-2
CDR3 DNA: TGTGCCAGCAGCCGCCCCGGACAGGCTGGCTACACCTTC
CDR3 protein: CASSRPGQAGYTF

clone size: once
D gene: NA
J gene: TRBJ2-7
V gene: TRBV4-3
CDR3 DNA: TGCGCCAGCAGCCAAGATCAAGAGGGGCGTCGGAACGAGCAGTACTTC
CDR3 protein: CASSQDQEGRRNEQYF

clone size: NA
D gene: NA
J gene: TRBJ1-3
V gene: TRBV29-1
CDR3 DNA: TGCAGCGTTTCCCAGGGGTATGGAAACACCATATATTTT
CDR3 protein: CSVSQGYGNTIYF

clone size: NA
D gene: TRBD2
J gene: TRBJ2-3
V gene: TRBV4-3
CDR3 DNA: TGCGCCAGCAGCCAATTCGGGGGGGGTGGAGATACGCAGTATTTT
CDR3 protein: CASSQFGGGGDTQYF

clone size: NA
D gene: NA
J gene: TRBJ1-2
V gene: TRBV27
CDR3 DNA: TGTGCCAGCAGTTTTTTCTCGAGCGGATGGGGCTACACCTTC
CDR3 protein: CASSFFSSGWGYTF

clone size: NA
D gene: TRBD1
J gene: TRBJ2-1
V gene: TRBV25-1
CDR3 DNA: TGTGCCAGCAGACAAACCGGGACAGGGGACAATGAGCAGTTCTTC
CDR3 protein: CASRQTGTGDNEQFF

clone size: NA
D gene: NA
J gene: TRBJ2-3
V gene: TRBV19
CDR3 DNA: TGTGCCAGTAGTAAGCAGGGCTCGGACACAGATACGCAGTATTTT
CDR3 protein: CASSKQGSDTDTQYF

clone size: NA
D gene: TRBD1
J gene: TRBJ1-1
V gene: TRBV4-3
CDR3 DNA: TGCGCCAGCAGCCTAAGGACAGGGACGAACACTGAAGCTTTCTTT
CDR3 protein: CASSLRTGTNTEAFF

clone size: NA
D gene: NA
J gene: TRBJ2-3
V gene: TRBV7-9
CDR3 DNA: TGTGCCAGCAGCCCAAGTGCTAGTTGGGATACGCAGTATTTT
CDR3 protein: CASSPSASWDTQYF

clone size: few
D gene: NA
J gene: TRBJ1-1
V gene: TRBV28
CDR3 DNA: TGTGCCAGCAGCGCAATCCAGGGGAAAAACACTGAAGCTTTCTTT
CDR3 protein: CASSAIQGKNTEAFF

clone size: NA
D gene: TRBD1
J gene: TRBJ2-7
V gene: TRBV4-2
CDR3 DNA: TGTGCCAGCAGCCAAGGGACAGGGGAAGAGCAGTACTTC
CDR3 protein: CASSQGTGEEQYF

clone size: NA
D gene: NA
J gene: TRBJ2-7
V gene: TRBV5-1
CDR3 DNA: TGCGCCAGCAGCTTGGACGGGACAACCCTCTACGAGCAGTACTTC
CDR3 protein: CASSLDGTTLYEQYF

clone size: NA
D gene: NA
J gene: TRBJ2-5
V gene: TRBV5-4
CDR3 DNA: TGTGCCAGCAGCTTCTCCGGGGGAGAGACCCAGTACTTC
CDR3 protein: CASSFSGGETQYF

clone size: NA
D gene: NA
J gene: TRBJ1-1
V gene: TRBV7-3
CDR3 DNA: TGTGCCAGCAGCTTCAACAGGGACACTGAAGCTTTCTTT
CDR3 protein: CASSFNRDTEAFF

clone size: medium-sized
D gene: NA
J gene: TRBJ1-4
V gene: TRBV7-9
CDR3 DNA: TGTGCCAGCAGCCCCGAGGGGCGTCGGGAAAAACTGTTTTTT
CDR3 protein: CASSPEGRREKLFF

clone size: NA
D gene: NA
J gene: TRBJ2-7
V gene: TRBV4-3
CDR3 DNA: TGCGCCAGCAGCCAAGTGCTGGGCTACGAGCAGTACTTC
CDR3 protein: CASSQVLGYEQYF

clone size: NA
D gene: NA
J gene: TRBJ1-2
V gene: TRBV6-6
CDR3 DNA: TGTGCCAGCAGTCCCAATCCGGACCGCAACTATGGCTACACCTTC
CDR3 protein: CASSPNPDRNYGYTF

clone size: NA
D gene: NA
J gene: TRBJ1-5
V gene: TRBV4-3
CDR3 DNA: TGCGCCAGCAGCCAAGGGTTTAGTCAGCCCCAGCATTTT
CDR3 protein: CASSQGFSQPQHF

clone size: NA
D gene: NA
J gene: TRBJ1-1
V gene: TRBV30
CDR3 DNA: TGTGCCTGGAGTGTAAGGCGCTCCGAGGGCACTGAAGCTTTCTTT
CDR3 protein: CAWSVRRSEGTEAFF

clone size: NA
D gene: NA
J gene: TRBJ2-5
V gene: TRBV27
CDR3 DNA: TGTGCCAGCAGTAACCAAGGGCGGAAAGAGACCCAGTACTTC
CDR3 protein: CASSNQGRKETQYF

clone size: NA
D gene: NA
J gene: TRBJ2-1
V gene: TRBV14
CDR3 DNA: TGTGCCAGCAGCCAAGAGCCAGGGGGGAAGCAGTTCTTC
CDR3 protein: CASSQEPGGKQFF

clone size: few
D gene: NA
J gene: TRBJ2-5
V gene: TRBV7-2
CDR3 DNA: TGTGCCAGCAGTTTAGGTCAGGGCACGGGGGAGACCCAGTACTTC
CDR3 protein: CASSLGQGTGETQYF

clone size: NA
D gene: NA
J gene: TRBJ2-6
V gene: TRBV7-9
CDR3 DNA: TGTGCCAGCAGCTTAGCGGTCTCTGGGGCCAACGTCCTGACTTTC
CDR3 protein: CASSLAVSGANVLTF

clone size: NA
D gene: TRBD1
J gene: TRBJ1-5
V gene: TRBV2
CDR3 DNA: TGTGCCAGCAGTAGACAGGGCGGGCAGCCCCAGCATTTT
CDR3 protein: CASSRQGGQPQHF

clone size: NA
D gene: TRBD1
J gene: TRBJ2-3
V gene: TRBV2
CDR3 DNA: TGTGCCAGCAGGGTGGACAGGGGAGGGGGCCGCACAGATACGCAGTATTTT
CDR3 protein: CASRVDRGGGRTDTQYF

clone size: NA
D gene: TRBD2
J gene: TRBJ2-7
V gene: TRBV4-2
CDR3 DNA: TGTGCCAGCAGCCAAGGGGATAGACTAGCGCTGTCCTACGAGCAGTACTTC
CDR3 protein: CASSQGDRLALSYEQYF

clone size: NA
D gene: TRBD2
J gene: TRBJ2-5
V gene: TRBV25-1
CDR3 DNA: TGTGCCAGCAGTGCCCCGGGGGGGACCCAGTACTTC
CDR3 protein: CASSAPGGTQYF

clone size: few
D gene: TRBD2
J gene: TRBJ2-5
V gene: TRBV7-9
CDR3 DNA: TGTGCCAGCAGCTACCGGGGGGTCCAAGAGACCCAGTACTTC
CDR3 protein: CASSYRGVQETQYF

clone size: NA
D gene: NA
J gene: TRBJ2-7
V gene: TRBV19
CDR3 DNA: TGTGCCAGTAGTATAGATGGGTTGGACGAGCAGTACTTC
CDR3 protein: CASSIDGLDEQYF

clone size: NA
D gene: TRBD2
J gene: TRBJ2-7
V gene: TRBV11-2
CDR3 DNA: TGTGCCAGCAGCTTTCCCTCTCAGGGAGCGGGGGACGAGCAGTACTTC
CDR3 protein: CASSFPSQGAGDEQYF

clone size: NA
D gene: NA
J gene: TRBJ2-1
V gene: TRBV29-1
CDR3 DNA: TGCAGCGTCAGACAGCTATCTTACAATGAGCAGTTCTTC
CDR3 protein: CSVRQLSYNEQFF

clone size: once
D gene: TRBD2
J gene: TRBJ2-7
V gene: TRBV2
CDR3 DNA: TGTGCCAGCAAGCTAGCGGGGTTCTCCTACGAGCAGTACTTC
CDR3 protein: CASKLAGFSYEQYF

clone size: NA
D gene: TRBD2
J gene: TRBJ2-1
V gene: TRBV11-3
CDR3 DNA: TGTGCCAGCAGCCGATTAGGGACTAGCGACGATGAGCAGTTCTTC
CDR3 protein: CASSRLGTSDDEQFF

clone size: few
D gene: TRBD2
J gene: TRBJ2-3
V gene: TRBV7-3
CDR3 DNA: TGTGCCAGCAGCTTGGGACTAGCGGGCAGCACAGATACGCAGTATTTT
CDR3 protein: CASSLGLAGSTDTQYF

clone size: NA
D gene: TRBD1
J gene: TRBJ1-2
V gene: TRBV29-1
CDR3 DNA: TGCAGCGTTGAAACCCTACAGGGGACGGGGAGGGGCTACACCTTC
CDR3 protein: CSVETLQGTGRGYTF

clone size: NA
D gene: NA
J gene: TRBJ1-1
V gene: TRBV2
CDR3 DNA: TGTGCCAGCAGTGATCGGGTTTACACTGAAGCTTTCTTT
CDR3 protein: CASSDRVYTEAFF

clone size: NA
D gene: TRBD1
J gene: TRBJ2-7
V gene: TRBV15
CDR3 DNA: TGTGCCACCAGCAAGCGGGGACAGGGGTCCCCCGACGAGCAGTACTTC
CDR3 protein: CATSKRGQGSPDEQYF

clone size: NA
D gene: NA
J gene: TRBJ2-3
V gene: TRBV9
CDR3 DNA: TGTGCCAGCAGCGTAGAGGGGTCCCGGGTAGATACGCAGTATTTT
CDR3 protein: CASSVEGSRVDTQYF

clone size: NA
D gene: TRBD1
J gene: TRBJ2-7
V gene: TRBV4-3
CDR3 DNA: TGCGCCAGCAGCCAAGAGACAGGGTGGTCCTACGAGCAGTACTTC
CDR3 protein: CASSQETGWSYEQYF

clone size: NA
D gene: NA
J gene: TRBJ2-1
V gene: TRBV9
CDR3 DNA: TGTGCCAGCAGCCCAGGGGAAGGATCCTACAATGAGCAGTTCTTC
CDR3 protein: CASSPGEGSYNEQFF

clone size: NA
D gene: TRBD1
J gene: TRBJ1-1
V gene: TRBV6-6
CDR3 DNA: TGTGCCAGCAGTTACTCAAAGGGGGCGCGGACTGAAGCTTTCTTT
CDR3 protein: CASSYSKGARTEAFF

clone size: NA
D gene: TRBD1
J gene: TRBJ2-7
V gene: TRBV6-1
CDR3 DNA: TGTGCCAGCAGTGAAGGGGTGGGACAGGGGTACTACGAGCAGTACTTC
CDR3 protein: CASSEGVGQGYYEQYF

clone size: NA
D gene: NA
J gene: TRBJ2-1
V gene: TRBV4-1
CDR3 DNA: TGCGCCAGCAGCCAAGAGCCCTACAATGAGCAGTTCTTC
CDR3 protein: CASSQEPYNEQFF

clone size: NA
D gene: TRBD1
J gene: TRBJ1-2
V gene: TRBV5-1
CDR3 DNA: TGCGCCAGCACCCCAACCGTGGGACAGGGGAGCTATGGCTACACCTTC
CDR3 protein: CASTPTVGQGSYGYTF